Sequencing of this T cell receptor (beta chain) was carried out in a study of CD8 T cells in Susac syndrome. High-throughput TCR beta sequencing covered peripheral CD8+ and CD4+ T cells. In the multiple sclerosis control group, patients were treatment-naive and had stable or active relapsing-remitting disease. Isolation of CD8+ and CD4+ T cells was performed negatively, whereas enrichment of TEMRA cells was done by FACS. The junction had 3 bases not matched to a gene; V was cut back by 6 bases and J by 6 bases. Germline loops: CDR1 SNHLY, CDR2 FYNNEI. The CDR3 is made up of 13 amino acids. An amount of RNA that ranged from roughly 0.5 to 1 ug was reverse transcribed with random hexamers. The CDR3 of TCR beta was amplified by immunoSEQ multiplex PCR across 54 Vbeta and 13 Jbeta. TCRdb analysed the immunoSEQ multiplex PCR reads with MiXCR anew, one entry per CDR3 protein. This table has more than 200,000 distinct CDR3 sequences, approximately 90% appearing once.

The receptor was derived from a human donor with multiple sclerosis. J is TRBJ2-2 and V is TRBV2, with 8 bases fitting TRBD2. Source material: CD8+ T cells from PBMCs. CDR3 sequence: CASRWTSSGELFF. In nucleotides, the CDR3 is TGTGCCAGCAGGTGGACTAGCTCCGGGGAGCTGTTTTTT.